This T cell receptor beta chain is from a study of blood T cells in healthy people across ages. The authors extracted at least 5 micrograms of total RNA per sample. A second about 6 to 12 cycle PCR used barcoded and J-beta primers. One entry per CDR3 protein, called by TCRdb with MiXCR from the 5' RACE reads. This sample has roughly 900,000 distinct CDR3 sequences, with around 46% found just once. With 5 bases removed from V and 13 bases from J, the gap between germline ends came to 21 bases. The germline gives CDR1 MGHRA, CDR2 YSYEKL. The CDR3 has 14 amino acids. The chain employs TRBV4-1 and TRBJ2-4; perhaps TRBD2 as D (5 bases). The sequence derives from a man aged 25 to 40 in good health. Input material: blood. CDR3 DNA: TGCGCCAGCAGCATACGCTGGGAGCCGGTCCCGCAGTACTTC. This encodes CASSIRWEPVPQYF.